Listed below are T cell receptor beta chains from one sample, sequenced in a study of blood T cell repertoires in COVID-19. Produced via immunoSEQ multiplex PCR; TCRdb's table is partial and in-frame only. This table holds 200,000 or so clones, 70% to 85% found once. Sequenced: peripheral blood. These receptors originate from a woman aged 25-40 years with acute or convalescent COVID-19. The CDR3 runs from the conserved cysteine through the conserved F or W. D genes are given only for firm matches. Clone size, where shown, is once, few, many, or a class for clones that have expanded.

D	size	V	J	DNA	CDR3
TRBD1	-	TRBV9	TRBJ1-2	TGTGCCAGTTTTGGTAGGGGGGACAGGGTACCCTATGGCTACACCTTC	CASFGRGDRVPYGYTF
TRBD1	-	TRBV28	TRBJ2-2	TGTGCCAGCAGTTATTCCGGACAGGGAGTAGCCGGGGAGCTGTTTTTT	CASSYSGQGVAGELFF
-	few	TRBV2	TRBJ1-2	TGTGCCAGCAGTGGAACCGGGACTTATGGCTACACCTTC	CASSGTGTYGYTF
-	-	TRBV5-1	TRBJ1-2	TGCGCCAGCAGCTTGGCCGCCGGAGATGGCTACACCTTC	CASSLAAGDGYTF
-	-	TRBV28	TRBJ2-1	TGTGCCAGCAGCGCGAAATACCTACTCCTCTCCAATGAGCAGTTCTTC	CASSAKYLLLSNEQFF
-	once	TRBV7-9	TRBJ2-7	TGTGCCAGCAGCTTAACACCCGGAGGGGAGCAGTACTTC	CASSLTPGGEQYF
-	-	TRBV20-1	TRBJ2-1	TGCAGTGCTTGTGGACTGTACTACAATGAGCAGTTCTTC	CSACGLYYNEQFF
-	-	TRBV5-4	TRBJ2-3	TGTGCCAGCAGCTTGGCTAGCAGGGAGGCAGATACGCAGTATTTT	CASSLASREADTQYF
-	-	TRBV11-2	TRBJ2-7	TGTGCCAGCAGCCTAGGTCGAGAGGAGCACTTC	CASSLGREEHF
-	few	TRBV18	TRBJ1-1	TGTGCCAGCTCACCTCTCACTGAAGCTTTCTTT	CASSPLTEAFF
-	-	TRBV6-5	TRBJ1-3	TGTGCCAGCAAAAACTGGGTCGGGAACACCATATATTTT	CASKNWVGNTIYF
-	-	TRBV1	TRBJ1-2	TGCACCAGCAGCCTACGGACAGGGAACTATGGCTACACCTTC	CTSSLRTGNYGYTF
-	-	TRBV7-6	TRBJ1-6	TGTGCCAGCAGCTCTCAGATCACAGGGTTAAATTCACCCCTCCACTTT	CASSSQITGLNSPLHF
-	few	TRBV2	TRBJ1-4	TGTGCCAGCAGAGGACAGACAAATGAAAAACTGTTTTTT	CASRGQTNEKLFF
-	-	TRBV30	TRBJ1-5	TGTGCCTGGAGTGTATCCGTGGGCAGGTCCCAGCATTTT	CAWSVSVGRSQHF
-	once	TRBV3-1/TRBV3-2	TRBJ2-7	TGTGCCACCTCTCTCCTCGGACGGGGTTACGAGCAGTACTTC	CATSLLGRGYEQYF
-	-	TRBV5-1	TRBJ1-3	TGCGCCAGCAGAGGGGGAACGTCTGGAAACACCATATATTTT	CASRGGTSGNTIYF
TRBD1	-	TRBV27	TRBJ2-5	TGTGCCAGCAGTCCGCGGGGACAGGGAAGGTTCCGGGAGACCCAGTACTTC	CASSPRGQGRFRETQYF
TRBD2	-	TRBV5-1	TRBJ2-5	TGCGCCAGCACCCTAACTAGCGGGCAGGAGACCCAGTACTTC	CASTLTSGQETQYF
TRBD1	-	TRBV6-2/TRBV6-3	TRBJ2-1	TGTGCCAGCAGTTCCCTTAGAACAGGGGCCGTTGTTGATGAGCAGTTCTTC	CASSSLRTGAVVDEQFF
-	-	TRBV15	TRBJ2-1	TGTGCCACCAGCACCTTTCGGGGAGGCAATGAGCAGTTCTTC	CATSTFRGGNEQFF
-	-	TRBV19	TRBJ1-2	TGTGCCAGTAGTGCACAGGGCCGTCTGTATGGCTACACCTTC	CASSAQGRLYGYTF
-	-	TRBV27	TRBJ1-1	TGTGCCAGTAGAGATTTGAACACTGAAGCTTTCTTT	CASRDLNTEAFF
-	once	TRBV5-1	TRBJ1-2	TGCGCCAGCAGCCTGGGCGGGGTAGAGAGCTACACCTTC	CASSLGGVESYTF
TRBD2	-	TRBV15	TRBJ2-1	TGTGCCACCAGCAGCCAGGGACTAGCGGGACCCAATGAGCAGTTCTTC	CATSSQGLAGPNEQFF
TRBD1	once	TRBV6-6	TRBJ2-1	TGTGCCAGCAGCCACCCGGCAGGGGGCATAAATGAGCAGTTCTTC	CASSHPAGGINEQFF
TRBD1	few	TRBV28	TRBJ2-7	TGTGCCAGCAGTAAACCCGGGACAGGACTACGGGAGCAGTACTTC	CASSKPGTGLREQYF
TRBD1	-	TRBV7-2	TRBJ1-2	TGTGCCAGCAGTTCCAGGGTAGGACAGGGGGCGACTAACTATGGCTACACCTTC	CASSSRVGQGATNYGYTF
-	-	TRBV6-5	TRBJ2-7	TGTGCCAGCAGTTACGCAACAGGGTTTACCTACGAGCAGTACTTC	CASSYATGFTYEQYF
-	-	TRBV3-1/TRBV3-2	TRBJ1-4	TGTGCCAGCAGCTCCGGGACGGGGGGATTAAATGAAAAACTGTTTTTT	CASSSGTGGLNEKLFF
-	once	TRBV6-2/TRBV6-3	TRBJ1-3	TGTGCCAGCAGTTACTCCGGACAAGGAGGGAACACCATATATTTT	CASSYSGQGGNTIYF
-	once	TRBV9	TRBJ1-2	TGTGCCAGTTTTAGGGGGAACTATGGCTACACCTTC	CASFRGNYGYTF